This TCR beta chain was retrieved from a study of STAT5B mutations in CD4+ large granular lymphocyte leukemia. Study-wide findings and caveats: Without putative leukemic clones, patient CD4-sorted repertoires remained more clonal than healthy CD4+ repertoires. No patients shared main leukemic clonotypes, though approximately 26% appeared at low frequency elsewhere.

The CDR3 is 12 residues long. V lost 7 bases, J lost 8 bases, and 14 bases lay in between. Per the germline V gene, CDR1 is MNHNY and CDR2 is SVGAGI (reference sequence). Original methodology: The detection floor for productive clonotype frequency was 2.59 x 10-5. TCRdb's copy holds only in-frame clones and misses some; the assay was immunoSEQ multiplex PCR. V, J and clone size were drawn from that table, and D and trimming were deduced from the DNA. This sample has roughly 41,000 clones; around 75% occur once, and the top ten carry around 0.57%. Comments on this clone: Its cognate antigen is unknown.

Buffy coats from healthy blood donors served as controls. The receptor was isolated from a human donor in good health. The material sequenced was CD4+ T cells from blood buffy coats. The rearrangement uses TRBV6-6 and TRBJ1-2, with TRBD1 as a possible D gene (6 bases). The CDR3 region is CASNIQGGGYTF. CDR3 DNA sequence: TGTGCCAGCAATATACAGGGTGGCGGCTACACCTTC.